Following are 3 T cell receptor beta chains from one sample sequenced in a study of PD-1 blockade in mismatch repair-deficient tumors. TCRdb's table, derived via immunoSEQ multiplex PCR, lists solely in-frame clones and lacks some. Of approximately 16,000 clones listed, approximately 88% are singletons. The source material was PBMCs, sampled before pembrolizumab treatment. The receptors were sampled from an adult with mismatch repair-deficient cancer.

V and J are TRBV27 and TRBJ2-7; either TRBD1 or TRBD2 may fit D (5 bases each). The CDR3 length is 15 residues. V was trimmed by 5 bases and J by 7 bases, leaving 21 bases between them. Per the germline V gene, CDR1 is MNHEY and CDR2 is SMNVEV (reference sequence). CDR3 sequence reads: CASSTSILGVGEQYF. CDR3 nucleotides: TGTGCCAGCAGTACATCCATATTGGGGGTTGGGGAGCAGTACTTC.

This chain uses TRBV6-1 with TRBJ2-7; D ambiguous. The V gene's germline CDR1 is MNHNS and CDR2 SASEGT. V was pared by 1 base and J by 2 bases, with 12 bases between. This CDR3 region has 15 residues. CDR3 protein: CASSEVVETTYEQYF. The DNA for the CDR3 is TGTGCCAGCAGTGAAGTGGTGGAAACGACCTACGAGCAGTACTTC.

The CDR3 region is CASRTSPYSYNEQFF. DNA of the CDR3: TGCGCCTCGAGGACTAGCCCCTACTCCTACAATGAGCAGTTCTTC. This chain joins TRBV4-3 and TRBJ2-1, with 8 bases identical to TRBD2. This CDR3 is built from 15 residues. Germline lookup yields CDR1 LGHNA and CDR2 YSLEER. V trimming: 11 bases; J trimming: 0 bases; junction bases outside the gene matches: 9.